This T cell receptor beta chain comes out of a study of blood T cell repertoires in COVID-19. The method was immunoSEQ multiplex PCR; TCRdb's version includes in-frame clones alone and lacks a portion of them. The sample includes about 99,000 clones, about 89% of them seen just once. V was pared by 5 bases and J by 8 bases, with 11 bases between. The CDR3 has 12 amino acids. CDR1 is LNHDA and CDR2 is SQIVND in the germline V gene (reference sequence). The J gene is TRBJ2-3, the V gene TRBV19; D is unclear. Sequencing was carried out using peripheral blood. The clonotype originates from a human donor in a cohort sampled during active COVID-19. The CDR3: CASSPTLGTQYF. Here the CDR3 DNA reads TGTGCCAGTAGTCCGACTTTAGGTACGCAGTATTTT. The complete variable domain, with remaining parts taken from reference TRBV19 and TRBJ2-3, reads DGGITQSPKYLFRKEGQNVTLSCEQNLNHDAMYWYRQDPGQGLRLIYYSQIVNDFQKGDIAEGYSVSREKKESFPLTVTSAQKNPTAFYLCASSPTLGTQYFGPGTRLTVL.